Each of the 14 T cell receptor beta chains below was sequenced from the same sample in a study of cytomegalovirus exposure and HLA in healthy donors. PCR involved 60 Vbeta and 13 Jbeta primers. TCRdb's table, derived via immunoSEQ multiplex PCR, lists solely in-frame clones and lacks some. The data show about 99,000 clones, about 77% seen once. The material sequenced was PBMCs. All receptors derive from a man between 35 and 55 years old in good health and CMV-seronegative.

In this sample, this clone turned up a few times. This chain connects TRBV4-1 to TRBJ2-2; 7 nucleotides agree with TRBD2. Germline V gene data show CDR1 as MGHRA and CDR2 as YSYEKL. The CDR3 is made up of 16 amino acids. V dropped 2 bases and J dropped 5; count of bases not matched to a gene: 8. Here the CDR3 reads CASSQRGGSFTGELFF. CDR3 in DNA: TGCGCCAGCAGCCAAAGGGGCGGGAGCTTTACCGGGGAGCTGTTTTTT.

The CDR3 bases are TGTGCCAGCAGTGAACACACTAGCGGGACGCCAGATACGCAGTATTTT. Its translation is CASSEHTSGTPDTQYF. This chain links TRBV6-1 with TRBJ2-3, with 10 bases fitting TRBD2. Per germline, CDR1 MNHNS and CDR2 SASEGT. The CDR3 contains 16 residues. The V and J ends lost 2 bases and 4 bases, in that order; junction bases with no gene match: 6.

V is TRBV11-2 and J is TRBJ2-1, with 12 bases aligning to TRBD2. V lost 5 bases and J lost 8; bases outside the gene matches: 7. The CDR3 has 15 residues. CDR1 and CDR2 from the germline V gene are SGHAT and FQNNGV. In DNA form, the CDR3 reads TGTGCCAGCAGCCCGCTAGCGGGGGGGCTAGATGAGCAGTTCTTC. This gives the protein CASSPLAGGLDEQFF.

The chain combines TRBV18 with TRBJ1-1, with D possibly TRBD1 on 6 matching bases. The CDR3 consists of 14 residues. CDR1 is KGHSH and CDR2 is LQKENI in the germline V gene. Trimming pared 1 base from V and 2 bases from J, leaving 8 bases between. Here the CDR3 DNA reads TGTGCCAGCTCACCACAGGGGGTAAACACTGAAGCTTTCTTT. The encoded protein is CASSPQGVNTEAFF. Looking up the rest from reference TRBV18 and TRBJ1-1 gives the full variable domain: NAGVMQNPRHLVRRRGQEARLRCSPMKGHSHVYWYRQLPEEGLKFMVYLQKENIIDESGMPKERFSAEFPKEGPSILRIQQVVRGDSAAYFCASSPQGVNTEAFFGQGTRLTVV.

This chain joins TRBV28 and TRBJ2-7; D is possibly TRBD2 (6 bases). The CDR3 is 14 residues long. Germline loops: CDR1 MDHEN, CDR2 SYDVKM. V lost 4 bases and J lost 3, with 13 bases in between. Here the CDR3 DNA reads TGTGCCAGCAGTTCCGCCGGGGGAGACTACGAGCAGTACTTC. Translation gives CASSSAGGDYEQYF.

V gene TRBV9 combines with J gene TRBJ1-2; tentatively, D is TRBD1 (6 bases). This CDR3 region has 16 residues. Trimming took off 4 bases at V and 4 bases at J, with 20 bases between the two ends. The germline CDR1 and CDR2 sequences are SGDLS and YYNGEE. CDR3 DNA sequence: TGTGCCAGCAGCCCCCTAGGGGGGGCAGGTGGCTATGGCTACACCTTC. It specifies CASSPLGGAGGYGYTF.

This clone was found a few times. The chain employs TRBV28 and TRBJ2-6; D is ambiguous. CDR1 and CDR2 (germline): MDHEN, SYDVKM. The ends were cut back, 5 bases at V and 4 bases at J, with 9 bases in the middle. The CDR3 contains 14 residues. In DNA form, the CDR3 reads TGTGCCAGCAGTCCCCCGCGAGGGGCCAACGTCCTGACTTTC. This codes for CASSPPRGANVLTF. Supplemented by reference TRBV28 and TRBJ2-6, the full variable domain reads DVKVTQSSRYLVKRTGEKVFLECVQDMDHENMFWYRQDPGLGLRLIYFSYDVKMKEKGDIPEGYSVSREKKERFSLILESASTNQTSMYLCASSPPRGANVLTFGAGSRLTVL.

In this sample, this clone turned up a few times. The J gene is TRBJ2-7, the V gene TRBV6-6; D may be TRBD1 (5 bases). Germline V lookup: CDR1 MNHNY, CDR2 SVGAGI (reference sequence). The CDR3 totals 14 residues. V was shortened by 0 bases and J by 7 bases, with 13 bases between the two germline ends. The CDR3 DNA reads TGTGCCAGCAGTTACTCTCCCCAGGGATTAGAGCAGTACTTC. Translation: CASSYSPQGLEQYF.

CDR3 residues: CASSLGGTGQETQYF. The CDR3 DNA reads as TGTGCCAGCAGCTTGGGTGGGACAGGTCAAGAGACCCAGTACTTC. The chain recombines TRBV5-8 with TRBJ2-5; 8 nucleotides match TRBD1. Germline values: CDR1 SGHTS, CDR2 YDEGEE. Losses at the gene ends were 0 bases for V and 2 bases for J; bases not matched to a gene: 3. The CDR3 is 15 amino acids. The full variable domain, its missing parts supplied by reference TRBV5-8 and TRBJ2-5, is EAGVTQSPTHLIKTRGQQATLRCSPISGHTSVYWYQQALGLGLQFLLWYDEGEERNRGNFPPRFSGRQFPNYSSELNVNALELEDSALYLCASSLGGTGQETQYFGPGTRLLVL.

The chain employs TRBV4-2 and TRBJ2-7, with 9 bases lining up with TRBD2. From germline, CDR1 is LGHNA and CDR2 YNFKEQ. The ends lost 5 bases at V and 2 bases at J; junction bases unmatched: 4. The CDR3 runs to 14 residues. CDR3 bases: TGTGCCAGCAGCGGTGCTAGCGGGGCCTACGAGCAGTACTTC. Encoded protein: CASSGASGAYEQYF.

The chain is built from TRBV30 and TRBJ1-6; the match to TRBD1 covers 7 bases. Losses at the gene ends were 7 bases for V and 5 bases for J; bases not matched to a gene: 5. Per the germline V gene, CDR1 is GTSNPN and CDR2 is SVGIG (reference sequence). The CDR3 runs 13 residues. The CDR3 DNA follows: TGTGCCTTCACGACAGGGCATAATTCACCCCTCCACTTT. Its protein product is CAFTTGHNSPLHF. The full variable domain, rest sourced from reference TRBV30 and TRBJ1-6, is SQTIHQWPATLVQPVGSPLSLECTVEGTSNPNLYWYRQAAGRGLQLLFYSVGIGQISSEVPQNLSASRPQDRQFILSSKKLLLSDSGFYLCAFTTGHNSPLHFGNGTRLTVT.

The V call is TRBV28, the J call TRBJ2-2; 9 nucleotides agree with TRBD2. CDR1 MDHEN and CDR2 SYDVKM come from the germline V gene. The CDR3 spans 16 residues. V trimming: 2 bases; J trimming: 6 bases; junction bases outside the gene matches: 7. CDR3 residues: CASSLNRRLAAGELFF. The CDR3 coding sequence is TGTGCCAGCAGTTTAAATCGCCGACTAGCGGCCGGGGAGCTGTTTTTT.

This clone has a single count. V is TRBV25-1 and J is TRBJ2-7; no firm D call. The CDR3 consists of 11 residues. V shed 0 bases and J shed 6 bases, with 3 bases lying between them. Germline V gene lookup returns CDR1 MGHDK and CDR2 SYGVNS. As DNA, the CDR3 is TGTGCCAGCAGTGAATATAGCGAGCAGTACTTC. Translation: CASSEYSEQYF.

The genes are TRBV28 and TRBJ1-4; 8 positions match TRBD1. This CDR3 region has 15 residues. V lost 6 bases, J lost 8 bases, and 11 bases stayed unmatched. The germline CDR1 and CDR2 sequences are MDHEN and SYDVKM. This CDR3 is CASSLPGQASEKLFF. CDR3 sequence (DNA): TGTGCCAGCAGCCTGCCGGGACAGGCTAGCGAAAAACTGTTTTTT.